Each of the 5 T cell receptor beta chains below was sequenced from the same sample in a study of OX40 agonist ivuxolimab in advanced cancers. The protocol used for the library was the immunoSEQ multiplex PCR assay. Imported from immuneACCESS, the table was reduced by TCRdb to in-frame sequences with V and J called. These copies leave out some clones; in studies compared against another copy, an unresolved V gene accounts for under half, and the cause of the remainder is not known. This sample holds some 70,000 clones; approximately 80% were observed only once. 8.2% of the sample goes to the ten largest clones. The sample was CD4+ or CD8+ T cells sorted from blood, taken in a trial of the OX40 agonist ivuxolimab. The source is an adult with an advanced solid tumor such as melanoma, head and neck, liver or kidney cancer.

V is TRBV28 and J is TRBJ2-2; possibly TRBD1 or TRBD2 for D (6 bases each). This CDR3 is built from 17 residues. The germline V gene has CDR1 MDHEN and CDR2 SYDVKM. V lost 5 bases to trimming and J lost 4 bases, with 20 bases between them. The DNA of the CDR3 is TGTGCCAGCAGTGTAGGATGGGTAGGGGGGCCCACCGGGGAGCTGTTTTTT. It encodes CASSVGWVGGPTGELFF.

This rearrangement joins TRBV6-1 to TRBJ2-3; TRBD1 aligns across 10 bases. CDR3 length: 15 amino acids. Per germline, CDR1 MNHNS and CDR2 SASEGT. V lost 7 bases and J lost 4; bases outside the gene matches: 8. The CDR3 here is CASTSGTGDPDTQYF. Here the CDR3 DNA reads TGTGCCAGCACCAGCGGGACAGGGGATCCAGATACGCAGTATTTT.

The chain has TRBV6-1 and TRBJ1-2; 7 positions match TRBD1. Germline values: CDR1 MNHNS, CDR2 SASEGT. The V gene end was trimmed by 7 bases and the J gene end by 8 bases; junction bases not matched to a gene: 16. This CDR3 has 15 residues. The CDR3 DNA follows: TGTGCCAGCACCGAGGACACAGGGGAAGGAGGCGGCTACACCTTC. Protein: CASTEDTGEGGGYTF.

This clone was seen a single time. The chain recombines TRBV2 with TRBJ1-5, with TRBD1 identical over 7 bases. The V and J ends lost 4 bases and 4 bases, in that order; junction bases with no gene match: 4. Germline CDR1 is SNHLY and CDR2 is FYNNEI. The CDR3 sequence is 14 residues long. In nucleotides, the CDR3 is TGTGCCAGCAGTGGACAGGGCTTGAATCAGCCCCAGCATTTT. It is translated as CASSGQGLNQPQHF.

Here the CDR3 reads CATSRDLGAGSQFF. The CDR3 bases are TGTGCCACCAGCAGAGATCTCGGGGCGGGGTCGCAGTTCTTC. The chain is built from TRBV15 and TRBJ2-1; the D gene is possibly TRBD2 (6 bases). Per germline, CDR1 LNHNV and CDR2 YYDKDF (reference sequence). This CDR3 region has 14 residues. The ends were cut back, 0 bases at V and 12 bases at J, with 15 bases in the middle.